A selection of T cell receptor beta chains follows, all from one sample in a study of blood T cell repertoires in COVID-19. Clones were sequenced by immunoSEQ multiplex PCR, and TCRdb holds only the in-frame ones, with some missing. The sample comprises approximately 66,000 clones, approximately 91% of which are singletons, and roughly a fifth rests with the top ten. Sequences were obtained from peripheral blood. The receptor set was obtained from a woman aged 45-65 years with active or convalescent COVID-19. The CDR3 runs from the conserved cysteine through the conserved F or W. D genes are given only for firm matches. For some rows the clone size is stated as once, few or many, or as a class when expanded; others skip it.

V	J	D	size	DNA	CDR3
TRBV18	TRBJ2-1	NA	NA	TGTGCCAGCTCACCAAGATTAGCGGACAATGAGCAGTTCTTC	CASSPRLADNEQFF
TRBV7-8	TRBJ2-1	TRBD2	NA	TGTGCCAGCAGCAAAGGACTAGCGGGCTGGATAGCTGTCTCCAATGAGCAGTTCTTC	CASSKGLAGWIAVSNEQFF
TRBV7-6	TRBJ2-3	TRBD2	once	TGTGCCAGCAGCTTAGGGACGGGACTAGCTAGCACAGATACGCAGTATTTT	CASSLGTGLASTDTQYF
TRBV29-1	TRBJ2-1	TRBD2	NA	TGCAGCGTTGAAGACTACGGACTAGCTGTCAATGAGCAGTTCTTC	CSVEDYGLAVNEQFF
TRBV7-9	TRBJ2-7	TRBD1	NA	TGTGCCAGCAGCGGATACCGGGACAGGGCTCTCTACGAGCAGTACTTC	CASSGYRDRALYEQYF
TRBV7-3	TRBJ2-1	TRBD2	NA	TGTGCCAGCAGCTTATTAGGTACTAGCGGACGTGACAATGAGCAGTTCTTC	CASSLLGTSGRDNEQFF
TRBV6-1	TRBJ2-4	NA	NA	TGTGCCAGCAGCTCTGGGAGCGAGGGAAACATTCAGTACTTC	CASSSGSEGNIQYF
TRBV13	TRBJ2-7	TRBD2	NA	TGTGCCAGCAGCCCACGGACTAGCGGAAGCTCCTACGAGCAGTACTTC	CASSPRTSGSSYEQYF
TRBV1	TRBJ2-3	NA	NA	TGCACCAGCAGCCAAGACGAAAGCGGGAGGAATAGCACAGATACGCAGTATTTT	CTSSQDESGRNSTDTQYF
TRBV3-1/TRBV3-2	TRBJ2-1	TRBD2	NA	TGTGCCAGCAGCCCCGTTAGCGGGAGCAATGAGCAGTTCTTC	CASSPVSGSNEQFF
TRBV7-2	TRBJ2-1	NA	once	TGTGCCAGCACCCCGCCGACAGGCTTCCAATGGGGGGAGCAGTTCTTC	CASTPPTGFQWGEQFF
TRBV10-3	TRBJ2-1	TRBD2	once	TGTGCCATCAGTGATTATAGCGGGAAGTCCTACAATGAGCAGTTCTTC	CAISDYSGKSYNEQFF
TRBV14	TRBJ1-5	NA	NA	TGTGCCAGCAGCCAAGAGCGTCGCCCCTCCAGGGCAAAATCTGAAGGGTTTGATCAGCCCCAGCATTTT	CASSQERRPSRAKSEGFDQPQHF
TRBV3-1/TRBV3-2	TRBJ2-1	TRBD2	NA	TGTGCCAGCAGCCCCCAGAGCGGGAGGGCGGGATACAATGAGCAGTTCTTC	CASSPQSGRAGYNEQFF
TRBV29-1	TRBJ2-7	NA	NA	TGCAGCGTTGAAGAAGTCGCTAGCGACGAGCAGTACTTC	CSVEEVASDEQYF
TRBV7-3	TRBJ2-7	NA	NA	TGTGCCAGCAGGTCCGGGACTTCAACCTACGAGCAGTACTTC	CASRSGTSTYEQYF
TRBV15	TRBJ2-3	TRBD1	NA	TGTGCCACCAGCAGAGACACAGGGGGCGGCACAGATACGCAGTATTTT	CATSRDTGGGTDTQYF
TRBV29-1	TRBJ2-3	NA	NA	TGCAGCGTCGCCAACAGGACAGCCAAAGATACGCAGTATTTT	CSVANRTAKDTQYF
TRBV5-6	TRBJ2-1	NA	NA	TGTGCCAGCAGCTCGGAGGGTACTAATGAGCAGTTCTTC	CASSSEGTNEQFF
TRBV7-9	TRBJ1-2	NA	NA	TGTGCCAGCAGCTCCCTTGGGGGGACTGGCTACACCTTC	CASSSLGGTGYTF
TRBV29-1	TRBJ1-1	TRBD1	once	TGCAGCGTTGTACGGGGACAGGGGGCTTCGAACACTGAAGCTTTCTTT	CSVVRGQGASNTEAFF
TRBV7-8	TRBJ2-5	NA	NA	TGTGCCAGCAGCCCCCCCTTTGTAGTTGAGACCCAGTACTTC	CASSPPFVVETQYF
TRBV10-3	TRBJ2-3	TRBD2	NA	TGTGCCATCAATCTAGCGGGAACCGCAGATACGCAGTATTTT	CAINLAGTADTQYF
TRBV18	TRBJ1-2	TRBD1	NA	TGTGCCAGCTTAGGGACAGGGACCTATGGCTACACCTTC	CASLGTGTYGYTF